These 8 T cell receptor beta chains originate from one sample sequenced in a study of identical twins. TCRdb redid the calling of the 5' RACE reads with MiXCR, one entry per CDR3 protein. The table lists about 240,000 distinct CDR3 sequences, 10% of them singletons, with less than 12% in the top ten. Source material: memory T cells sorted from blood. These receptors were collected from a man in his forties or fifties in good health.

This clonotype was seen repeatedly, ten times or more. The germline gene is not matched at one end of the junction; a read error may be the cause. This chain connects TRBV20-1 to TRBJ2-2, with 7 bases identical to TRBD1. The CDR3 sequence is 17 residues long. CDR1 DFQATT and CDR2 SNEGSKA come from the germline V gene (reference sequence). This CDR3 is CSARGLTGLANTGELFF. In DNA, the CDR3 is TGCAGTGCCAGAGGGTTGACAGGGCTCGCGAACACCGGGGAGCTGTTTTTT.

The chain employs TRBV9 and TRBJ2-2; no clear D. This CDR3 has 16 amino acids. CDR1 and CDR2 from the germline V gene are SGDLS and YYNGEE. Deletions cut 0 bases from V and 1 base from J, with 10 bases between. In nucleotides, the CDR3 is TGTGCCAGCAGCGTAGGGGCGGCCGAGAACACCGGGGAGCTGTTTTTT. It encodes CASSVGAAENTGELFF.

The sample holds many counts of this clonotype. The rearrangement links TRBV3-1 to TRBJ2-3; 11 bases line up with TRBD2. The CDR3 spans 18 residues. The V gene's germline CDR1 is LGHDT and CDR2 YNNKEL (reference sequence). J was trimmed by 1 base and V by 4 bases; bases with no gene match: 10. The CDR3 region is CASSPEASGGLGTDTQYF. The CDR3 DNA is TGTGCCAGCAGCCCCGAGGCTAGCGGGGGGCTCGGCACAGATACGCAGTATTTT.

This clonotype turned up a few times. The rearrangement joins TRBV6-1 to TRBJ2-7; TRBD1 matches at 8 bases. CDR1 is MNHNS, CDR2 SASEGT, per germline. J lost 0 bases, V lost 6 bases, and 4 bases had no gene match. The CDR3 is 14 amino acids. This chain's CDR3 is CASRRTGTSYEQYF. The CDR3 DNA reads as TGTGCCAGCAGGAGGACAGGGACCTCCTACGAGCAGTACTTC.

This clonotype was counted at least ten times. The rearrangement links TRBV27 to TRBJ2-1, with D possibly matching TRBD1 (6 bases). CDR3 size: 15 residues. The V end was cut by 6 bases, the J end by 0 bases, with 12 bases between. Germline-derived CDR1 and CDR2 are MNHEY and SMNVEV (reference sequence). CDR3 sequence (DNA): TGTGCCAGCAGCCCAGGGGTCAGCTCCTACAATGAGCAGTTCTTC. Translation: CASSPGVSSYNEQFF.

The rearrangement joins TRBV28 to TRBJ2-7, with D possibly TRBD1 on 5 matching bases. Germline assignment: CDR1 MDHEN and CDR2 SYDVKM. This CDR3 comprises 15 residues. Trimming pared 1 base from V and 0 bases from J, leaving 10 bases between. CDR3 DNA sequence: TGTGCCAGCAGTTTATACCAGGGCCCCTCCTACGAGCAGTACTTC. Its translation: CASSLYQGPSYEQYF.

This clonotype was counted only a few times. The chain links TRBV6-4 to TRBJ1-5; 10 bases agree with TRBD1. The CDR3 loop spans 18 amino acids. V was pared by 6 bases and J by 0 bases, with 11 bases of the junction left unmatched. Germline V gene sequence: CDR1 MRHNA, CDR2 SNTAGT. CDR3 DNA: TGTGCCAGCAGAGCCCCCGGGACAGGGGCGAATAGCAATCAGCCCCAGCATTTT. This encodes CASRAPGTGANSNQPQHF.

The chain links TRBV10-3 to TRBJ2-7; unclear D gene. Per germline, CDR1 ENHRY and CDR2 SYGVKD. The CDR3 runs 14 residues. V gave up 4 bases and J gave up 0 bases, with 10 bases separating them. The CDR3 nucleotides are TGTGCCATCAGTGGGATAGGGTCCTCCTACGAGCAGTACTTC. This encodes CAISGIGSSYEQYF.